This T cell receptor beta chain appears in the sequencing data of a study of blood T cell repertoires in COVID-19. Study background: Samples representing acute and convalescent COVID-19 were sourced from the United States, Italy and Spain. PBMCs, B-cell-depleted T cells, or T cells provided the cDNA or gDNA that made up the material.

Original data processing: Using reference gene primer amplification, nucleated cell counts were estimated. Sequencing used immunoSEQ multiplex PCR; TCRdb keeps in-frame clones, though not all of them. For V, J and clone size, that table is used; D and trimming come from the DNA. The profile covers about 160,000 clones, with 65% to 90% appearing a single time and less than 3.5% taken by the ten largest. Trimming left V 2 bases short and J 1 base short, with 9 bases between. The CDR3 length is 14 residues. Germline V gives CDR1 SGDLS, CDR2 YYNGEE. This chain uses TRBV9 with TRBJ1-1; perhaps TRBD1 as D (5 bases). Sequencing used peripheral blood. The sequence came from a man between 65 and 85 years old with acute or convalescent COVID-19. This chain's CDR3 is CASSVQGANTEAFF. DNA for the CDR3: TGTGCCAGCAGCGTGCAGGGTGCGAACACTGAAGCTTTCTTT.